This TCR beta chain was identified during a study of blood T cell repertoires in COVID-19. In the original workflow: Amplification of reference gene primers provided the estimated nucleated cell counts. The data were produced by immunoSEQ multiplex PCR, yet TCRdb's version contains in-frame clones alone and is incomplete. For V, J and clone size, that table is used; D and trimming come from the DNA. This table holds approximately 84,000 clones, about 70% found once. This clone was counted between two and nine times. CDR3 length: 14 residues. Per the germline V gene, CDR1 is SGHKS and CDR2 is YYEKEE (reference sequence). The germline V and J ends were trimmed by 0 bases and 2 bases, with 7 bases remaining between them.

The sequenced sample was peripheral blood. V usage is TRBV5-5 and J usage is TRBJ2-3; perhaps TRBD2 as D (5 bases). The TCR originated in a man aged 45-65 years with active or convalescent COVID-19. DNA for the CDR3: TGTGCCAGCAGCTTGGCGGGGTCCACAGATACGCAGTATTTT. Protein sequence: CASSLAGSTDTQYF.